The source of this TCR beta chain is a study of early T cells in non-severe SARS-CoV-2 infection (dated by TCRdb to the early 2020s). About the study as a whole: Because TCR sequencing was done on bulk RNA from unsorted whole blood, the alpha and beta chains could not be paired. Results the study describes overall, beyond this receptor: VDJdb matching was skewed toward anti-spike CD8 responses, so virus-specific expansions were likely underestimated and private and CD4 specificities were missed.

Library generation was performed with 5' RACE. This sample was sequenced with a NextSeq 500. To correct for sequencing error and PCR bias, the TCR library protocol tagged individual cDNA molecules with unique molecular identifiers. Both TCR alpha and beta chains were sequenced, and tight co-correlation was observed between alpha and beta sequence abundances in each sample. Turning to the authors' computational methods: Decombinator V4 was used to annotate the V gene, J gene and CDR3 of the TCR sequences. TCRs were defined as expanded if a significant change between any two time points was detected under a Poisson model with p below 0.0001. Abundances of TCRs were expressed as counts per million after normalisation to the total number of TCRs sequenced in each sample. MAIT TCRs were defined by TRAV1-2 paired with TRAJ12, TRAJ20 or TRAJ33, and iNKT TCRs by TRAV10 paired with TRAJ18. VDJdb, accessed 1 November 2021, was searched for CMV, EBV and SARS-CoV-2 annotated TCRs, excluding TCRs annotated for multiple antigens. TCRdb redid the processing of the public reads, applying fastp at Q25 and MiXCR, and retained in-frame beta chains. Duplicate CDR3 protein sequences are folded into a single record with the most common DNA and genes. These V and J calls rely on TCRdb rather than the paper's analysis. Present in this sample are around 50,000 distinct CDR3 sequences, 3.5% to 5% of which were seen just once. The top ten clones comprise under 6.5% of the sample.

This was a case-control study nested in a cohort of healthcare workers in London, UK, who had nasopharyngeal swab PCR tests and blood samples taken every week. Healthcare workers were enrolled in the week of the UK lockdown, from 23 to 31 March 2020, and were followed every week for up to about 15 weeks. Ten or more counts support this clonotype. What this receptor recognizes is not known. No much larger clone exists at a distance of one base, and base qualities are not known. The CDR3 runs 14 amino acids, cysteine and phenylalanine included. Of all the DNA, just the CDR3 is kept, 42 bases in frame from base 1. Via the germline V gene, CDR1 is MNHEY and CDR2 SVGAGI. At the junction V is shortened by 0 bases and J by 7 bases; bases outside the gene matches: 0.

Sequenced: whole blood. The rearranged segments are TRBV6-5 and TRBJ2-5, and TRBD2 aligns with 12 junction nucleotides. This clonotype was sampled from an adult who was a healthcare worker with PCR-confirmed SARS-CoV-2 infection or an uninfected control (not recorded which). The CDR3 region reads CASSYSTSGGTQYF. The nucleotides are TGTGCCAGCAGTTACTCGACTAGCGGGGGGACCCAGTACTTC.